Included here is one T cell receptor (beta chain) sequence, with context. The sample originates from a study of T-cell reconstitution after alpha-beta-depleted transplantation in children. The authors prepared the TCRbeta library with unique molecular identifiers. TCRdb used MiXCR to reprocess the PCR reads, holding one entry per CDR3 protein. The table records about 360,000 distinct CDR3 sequences, roughly 13% of them present only once. V lost 7 bases to trimming and J lost 1 base, with 15 bases between them. Germline values: CDR1 SGHRS, CDR2 YFSETQ. CDR3 length equals 14 residues. Sequencing was performed on PBMCs, taken from the stem cell graft. The chain links TRBV5-1 to TRBJ2-7; possible D gene TRBD2, 5 bases. The TCR was taken from a human donor who donated a stem cell graft to a child with Fanconi anemia. CDR3 bases: TGCGCCAGCGAAGCAGACGGGAATTCCTACGAGCAGTACTTC. It codes for CASEADGNSYEQYF.